The sequence of this T cell receptor (beta chain) was determined in a study of blood T cell repertoires in COVID-19. About the study: T cells, B-cell-depleted T cells, or PBMCs provided the cDNA or gDNA that served as material.

Trimming removed 2 bases from V and 3 bases from J; junction bases left unmatched: 4. CDR1 is SGHRS, CDR2 YFSETQ, per germline. This CDR3 has 14 amino acids. This clone showed up just a few times. Original methodology: Reference gene primer amplification gave nucleated cell count estimates. Clones were sequenced by immunoSEQ multiplex PCR, and TCRdb holds only the in-frame ones, with some missing. D and trimming were read from the DNA, whereas the V and J calls and clone size are those reported in that table. The data contain a few hundred thousand clones, roughly 84% of them singletons. The chain employs TRBV5-1 and TRBJ1-2; 7 bases agree with TRBD1. The sample was peripheral blood. The clonotype comes from a woman in her forties or fifties with acute or convalescent COVID-19. CDR3 DNA sequence: TGCGCCAGCAGCTTAGACAGGGCGGACTATGGCTACACCTTC. Residues: CASSLDRADYGYTF.